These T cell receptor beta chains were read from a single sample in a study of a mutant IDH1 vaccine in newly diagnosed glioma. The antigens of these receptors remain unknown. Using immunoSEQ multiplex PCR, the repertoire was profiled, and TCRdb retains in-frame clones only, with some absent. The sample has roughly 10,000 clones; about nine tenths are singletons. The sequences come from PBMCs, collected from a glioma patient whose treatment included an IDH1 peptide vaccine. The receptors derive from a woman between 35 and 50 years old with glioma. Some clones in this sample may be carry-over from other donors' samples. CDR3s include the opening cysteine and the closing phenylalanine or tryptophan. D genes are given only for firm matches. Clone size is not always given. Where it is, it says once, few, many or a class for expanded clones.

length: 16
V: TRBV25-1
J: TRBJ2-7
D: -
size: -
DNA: TGTGCCAGCAGTGAATCCGAGACTAAGAAGCGCCACGAGCAGTACTTC
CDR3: CASSESETKKRHEQYF

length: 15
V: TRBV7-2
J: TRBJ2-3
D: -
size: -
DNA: TGTGCCAGCAGCCCCCAGCGGACAGTTCTAGATACGCAGTATTTT
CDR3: CASSPQRTVLDTQYF

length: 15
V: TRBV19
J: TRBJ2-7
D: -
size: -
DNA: TGTGCCAGTAGTATCGGTGGTCTTAGGTCCTACGAGCAGTACTTC
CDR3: CASSIGGLRSYEQYF

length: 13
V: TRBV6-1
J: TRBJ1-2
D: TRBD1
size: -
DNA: TGTGCCAGCAGCCCGGACAGGGACTATGGCTACACCTTC
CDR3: CASSPDRDYGYTF

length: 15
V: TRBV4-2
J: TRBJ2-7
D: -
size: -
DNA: TGTGCCAGCAGCCAAGGGCAGGACGGTTTCTACGAGCAGTACTTC
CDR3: CASSQGQDGFYEQYF

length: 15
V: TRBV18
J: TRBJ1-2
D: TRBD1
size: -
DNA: TGTGCCAGCTCACCGACAGGGACACCGGACTATGGCTACACCTTC
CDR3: CASSPTGTPDYGYTF

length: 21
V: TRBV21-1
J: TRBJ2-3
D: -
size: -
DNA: TGTGCCAGCAGCAAAGCCAGGCTAGCGGGCGCACCCTCCCTTGGCACAGATACGCAGTATTTT
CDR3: CASSKARLAGAPSLGTDTQYF

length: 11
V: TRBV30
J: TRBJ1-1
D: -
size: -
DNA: TGTGCCTGGAGTGAGGGACGGCAAGCTTTCTTT
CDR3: CAWSEGRQAFF

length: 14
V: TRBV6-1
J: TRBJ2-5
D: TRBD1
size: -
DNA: TGTGCCAGCAGTGACATGACAGGGTCAGAGACCCAGTACTTC
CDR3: CASSDMTGSETQYF

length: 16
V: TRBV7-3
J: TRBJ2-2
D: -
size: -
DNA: TGTGCCAGCAGCTTGGGCCCTACTTTAAACACCGGGGAGCTGTTTTTT
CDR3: CASSLGPTLNTGELFF

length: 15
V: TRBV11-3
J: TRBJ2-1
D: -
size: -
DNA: TGTGCCAGCAGCAAAGGGGGGTCCTCCTACAATGAGCAGTTCTTC
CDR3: CASSKGGSSYNEQFF

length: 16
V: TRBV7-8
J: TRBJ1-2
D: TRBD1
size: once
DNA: TGTGCCAGCAGCCCCCGGACAGGTCTCACTGGTAATGGCTACACCTTC
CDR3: CASSPRTGLTGNGYTF

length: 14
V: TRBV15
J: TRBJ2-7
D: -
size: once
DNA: TGTGCCACCAGCAGAGCGGGAGCGAGGGACGAGCAGTACTTC
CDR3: CATSRAGARDEQYF

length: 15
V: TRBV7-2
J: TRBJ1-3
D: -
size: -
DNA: TGTGCCAGCAGCTTAGTGGCAGGGTCTGGAAACACCATATATTTT
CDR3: CASSLVAGSGNTIYF

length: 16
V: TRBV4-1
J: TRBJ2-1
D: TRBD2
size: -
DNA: TGCGCCAGCAGCCAAGACCTAGCGGGAGGTACGAATGAGCAGTTCTTC
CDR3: CASSQDLAGGTNEQFF

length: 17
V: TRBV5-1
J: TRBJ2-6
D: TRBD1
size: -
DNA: TGCGCCAGCAGCTTGACAGGGGGCGTTTCTGGGGCCAACGTCCTGACTTTC
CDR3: CASSLTGGVSGANVLTF

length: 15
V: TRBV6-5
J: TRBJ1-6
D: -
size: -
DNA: TGTGCCAGCAGTTACGCGGGGCAGTTAAATTCACCCCTCCACTTT
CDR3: CASSYAGQLNSPLHF

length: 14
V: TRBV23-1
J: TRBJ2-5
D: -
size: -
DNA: TGCGCCAGCAGACACCCAGGGCCCGGGGGGACCCAGTACTTC
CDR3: CASRHPGPGGTQYF

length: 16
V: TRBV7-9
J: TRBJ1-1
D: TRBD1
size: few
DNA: TGTGCCAGCAGCCCCGAAGGGACAGGATCTGGCACTGAAGCTTTCTTT
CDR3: CASSPEGTGSGTEAFF

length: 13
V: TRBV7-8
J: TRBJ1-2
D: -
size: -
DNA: TGTGCCAGCAGCTTTGGGCCCCCGGCCGGCTACACCTTC
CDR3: CASSFGPPAGYTF

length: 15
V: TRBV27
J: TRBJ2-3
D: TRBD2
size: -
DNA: TGTGCCAGTGGGACTAGCGGGAGGGGCACAGATACGCAGTATTTT
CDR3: CASGTSGRGTDTQYF

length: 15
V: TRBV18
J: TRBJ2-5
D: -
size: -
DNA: TGTGCCAGCTCATACCGGGACGCCTACCAAGAGACCCAGTACTTC
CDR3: CASSYRDAYQETQYF

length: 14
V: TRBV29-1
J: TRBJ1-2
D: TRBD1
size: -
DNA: TGCAGCGTTGAACCAGCCAGGGGGCTGGGTGGCTACACCTTC
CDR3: CSVEPARGLGGYTF

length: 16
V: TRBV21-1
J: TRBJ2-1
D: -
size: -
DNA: TGTGCCAGCAGCAAAGAGCCGGGGGGGATGCACAATGAGCAGTTCTTC
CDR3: CASSKEPGGMHNEQFF

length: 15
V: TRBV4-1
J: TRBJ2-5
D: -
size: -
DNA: TGCGCCAGCAGCCAAGGGCCGGGACGGCGCGAGACCCAGTACTTC
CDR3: CASSQGPGRRETQYF

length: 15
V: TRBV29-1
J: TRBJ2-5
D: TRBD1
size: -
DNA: TGCAGCGTTGAGGGGACAGGGGGCCCGTCGGAGACCCAGTACTTC
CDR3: CSVEGTGGPSETQYF

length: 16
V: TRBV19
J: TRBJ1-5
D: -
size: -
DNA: TGTGCCAGTAGCGATACGACCAGCAATAGCAATCAGCCCCAGCATTTT
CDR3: CASSDTTSNSNQPQHF

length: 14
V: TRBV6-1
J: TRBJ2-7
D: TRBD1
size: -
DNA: TGTGCCAGCAGTATGACAGGGGGGTCCTACGAGCAGTACTTC
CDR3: CASSMTGGSYEQYF

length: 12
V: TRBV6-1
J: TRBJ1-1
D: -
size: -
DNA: TGTGCCAGCCTGAGGGGCGTCACTGAAGCTTTCTTT
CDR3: CASLRGVTEAFF

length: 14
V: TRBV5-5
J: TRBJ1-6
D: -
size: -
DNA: TGTGCCAGCAGCCACGACACCCTCGGTTCACCCCTCCACTTT
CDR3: CASSHDTLGSPLHF

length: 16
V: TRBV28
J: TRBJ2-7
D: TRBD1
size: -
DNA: TGTGCCAGCAGGGGGGGATCCGGGACAGGTCGGTCCGAGCAGTACTTC
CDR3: CASRGGSGTGRSEQYF

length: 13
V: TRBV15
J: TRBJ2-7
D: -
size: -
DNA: TGTGCCACCAGCTTCCGGGTCTCCTACGAGCAGTACTTC
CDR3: CATSFRVSYEQYF

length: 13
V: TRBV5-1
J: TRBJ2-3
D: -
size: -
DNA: TGCGCCAGCAGCTCCGGGCGGGGTAACTTGCAGTATTTT
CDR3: CASSSGRGNLQYF

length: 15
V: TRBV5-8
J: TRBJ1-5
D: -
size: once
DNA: TGTGCCAGCAGCCCGGCCGGGCGGAGAAATCAGCCCCAGCATTTT
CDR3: CASSPAGRRNQPQHF

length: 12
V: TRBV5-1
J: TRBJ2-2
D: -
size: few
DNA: TGCGCCAGCAGCCCCGACAGCGGGGAGCTGTTTTTT
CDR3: CASSPDSGELFF

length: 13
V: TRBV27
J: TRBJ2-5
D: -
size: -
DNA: TGTGCCACGTCCCCTGGGGGGCGGGAGACCCAGTACTTC
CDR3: CATSPGGRETQYF

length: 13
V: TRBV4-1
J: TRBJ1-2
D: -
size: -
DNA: TGCGCCAGCAGCGTCAACAGGCAGGATGGCTACACCTTC
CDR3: CASSVNRQDGYTF

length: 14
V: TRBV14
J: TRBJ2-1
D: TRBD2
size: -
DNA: TGTGCCAGCAGCCCGACTAGCTTACGGAATGAGCAGTTCTTC
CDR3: CASSPTSLRNEQFF

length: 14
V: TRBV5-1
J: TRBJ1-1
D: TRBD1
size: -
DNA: TGCGCCAGCAGCTTCTTGACAGGGCTTACTGAAGCTTTCTTT
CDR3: CASSFLTGLTEAFF

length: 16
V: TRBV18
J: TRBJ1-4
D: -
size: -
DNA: TGTGCCAGCTCACCAAGGGGGGGGACGGAAAATGAAAAACTGTTTTTT
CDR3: CASSPRGGTENEKLFF

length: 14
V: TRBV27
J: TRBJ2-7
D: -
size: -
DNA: TGTGCCAGCAGTTCGACTACGGGGTGGTACGAGCAGTACTTC
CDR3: CASSSTTGWYEQYF

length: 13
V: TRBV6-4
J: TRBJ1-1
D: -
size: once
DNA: TGTGCCAGCAGTGACAGGGCGAACACTGAAGCTTTCTTT
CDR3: CASSDRANTEAFF

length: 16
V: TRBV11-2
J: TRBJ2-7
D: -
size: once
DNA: TGTGCCAGCAGCTTAGAGTGGGCTAGCGACAATTACGAGCAGTACTTC
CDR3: CASSLEWASDNYEQYF

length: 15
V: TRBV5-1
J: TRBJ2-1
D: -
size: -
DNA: TGCGCCAGCAGCTTTAAAGGGATTGGTTTCAATGAGCAGTTCTTC
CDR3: CASSFKGIGFNEQFF

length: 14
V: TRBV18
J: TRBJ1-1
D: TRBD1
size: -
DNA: TGTGCCAGCTCACCAACTGGACAGGGCACTGAAGCTTTCTTT
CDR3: CASSPTGQGTEAFF